Listed below are T cell receptor beta chains from one sample, sequenced in a study of blood T cell repertoires in COVID-19. Sequencing was performed with immunoSEQ multiplex PCR; in TCRdb, only in-frame clones are kept and a portion is missing. The table records about 150,000 clones, roughly 86% of them present only once. The sequencing sample was made of PBMCs or T cells enriched from blood (not recorded which). Every receptor here comes from a woman in her forties or fifties with acute COVID-19. The CDR3 runs from the conserved cysteine through the conserved F or W. The D gene is left open where the match is weak. The size entry is marked missing in some rows and otherwise reads once, few, many or a size class.

TRBV6-2/TRBV6-3	TRBJ2-7	-	-	TGTGCCAGCAGTCGTCAGGGCTACGAGCAGTACTTC	CASSRQGYEQYF
TRBV28	TRBJ1-6	once	-	TGTGCCAGCGGTAGTCACCGTGGTAATTCACCCCTCCACTTT	CASGSHRGNSPLHF
TRBV25-1	TRBJ2-5	-	-	TGTGCCAGCAGTGAATGGGGCAGGGGGGAGACGGAGACCCAGTACTTC	CASSEWGRGETETQYF
TRBV11-3	TRBJ2-2	-	-	TGTGCCAGCAGCTTTGGACAGAACACCGGGGAGCTGTTTTTT	CASSFGQNTGELFF
TRBV6-4	TRBJ2-1	-	TRBD2	TGTGCCAGCAGTAGCGGGGATTACAATGAGCAGTTCTTC	CASSSGDYNEQFF
TRBV20-1	TRBJ2-7	-	-	TGCAGTGCTAGAGACAGCTACGAGCAGTACTTC	CSARDSYEQYF
TRBV11-3	TRBJ2-1	-	-	TGTGCCAGCAGCTTAGCGGGAGAAACGTTCTTC	CASSLAGETFF
TRBV29-1	TRBJ2-7	-	TRBD1	TGCAGCGGAACGATCGCCGGGACAGGTGACGAGCAGTACTTC	CSGTIAGTGDEQYF
TRBV20-1	TRBJ1-2	-	TRBD1	TGCAGTGCTAGTAGTAAGGGACAGCCCGGCTATGGCTACACCTTC	CSASSKGQPGYGYTF
TRBV5-1	TRBJ1-4	-	TRBD1	TGCGCCAGCAAACCGGGACAGTTAAATGAAAAACTGTTTTTT	CASKPGQLNEKLFF
TRBV11-3	TRBJ2-7	-	TRBD2	TGTGCCAGCCGGCGGGGGAACTCCTACGAGCAGTACTTC	CASRRGNSYEQYF
TRBV27	TRBJ1-6	-	-	TGTGCCAGCGCGGAACTCAAGCATAATTCACCCCTCCACTTT	CASAELKHNSPLHF
TRBV19	TRBJ2-1	-	TRBD2	TGTGCCAGTAGCACCGGGACTAGTAGGGTTGGGAATGAGCAGTTCTTC	CASSTGTSRVGNEQFF
TRBV20-1	TRBJ1-6	once	-	TGCAGTGCTAGTGCTAGAGGTCTCGGTTCACCCCTCCACTTT	CSASARGLGSPLHF
TRBV29-1	TRBJ2-2	-	TRBD1	TGCAGCGGTACGACAGGGGGCACCGGGGAGCTGTTTTTT	CSGTTGGTGELFF
TRBV5-3	TRBJ1-1	-	-	TGTGCCAGAAGCGAACCACAGGGAATGAACACTGAAGCTTTCTTT	CARSEPQGMNTEAFF
TRBV4-2	TRBJ2-1	-	-	TGTGCCAGCAGCCAAAACCAAGGGGACACCCCCTACAATGAGCAGTTCTTC	CASSQNQGDTPYNEQFF
TRBV7-9	TRBJ1-2	-	TRBD1	TGTGCCAGCAGCTTAACAGGGGGCGACCCCTATGGCTACACCTTC	CASSLTGGDPYGYTF
TRBV28	TRBJ1-4	-	TRBD1	TGTGCCAGCAGAGGGGACAGGGCGGTTGAAAAACTGTTTTTT	CASRGDRAVEKLFF
TRBV7-6	TRBJ1-3	-	TRBD1	TGTGCCAGCAGCTTAGCAAGGGGGGACAGCCGAAACACCATATATTTT	CASSLARGDSRNTIYF
TRBV5-1	TRBJ1-4	once	-	TGCGCCAGCAGCCCACAGGGAGGGGAGGGGGAAAAACTGTTTTTT	CASSPQGGEGEKLFF
TRBV5-4	TRBJ2-1	-	TRBD2	TGTGCCAGCAGCTTTAGCGGGAGTAGGGACAATGAGCAGTTCTTC	CASSFSGSRDNEQFF
TRBV15	TRBJ2-3	-	-	TGTGCCACCAGCAGGGCCCAGGGGGGCGGAGAAGTGGATACGCAGTATTTT	CATSRAQGGGEVDTQYF
TRBV7-8	TRBJ1-2	-	-	TGTGCCAGCAGCTTACAGGGCACTAACTATGGCTACACCTTC	CASSLQGTNYGYTF
TRBV21-1	TRBJ1-4	-	-	TGTGCCAGCAGCCCGCGGACGGGGGTCTTGGAAAAACTGTTTTTT	CASSPRTGVLEKLFF
TRBV27	TRBJ2-6	-	-	TGTGCCAGCAGTACACAGTCTGGGGCCAACGTCCTGACTTTC	CASSTQSGANVLTF
TRBV12-3/TRBV12-4	TRBJ2-1	-	-	TGTGCCAGCAGTTTAGGGACTCAAGAGCAGTTCTTC	CASSLGTQEQFF
TRBV3-1/TRBV3-2	TRBJ2-7	-	TRBD2	TGTGCCAGCAGCCAGACTAGCGGGAGAAACTACGAGCAGTACTTC	CASSQTSGRNYEQYF
TRBV11-2	TRBJ1-2	-	TRBD1	TGTGCCAGCAGCGGGGACAGGATCTATGGCTACACCTTC	CASSGDRIYGYTF
TRBV7-8	TRBJ2-5	-	-	TGTGCCAGCCTCCTAGAAAGGGGGAGAGAGACCCAGTACTTC	CASLLERGRETQYF
TRBV6-5	TRBJ2-3	-	TRBD2	TGTGCCAGCAGTCCTCTGGCGGGAGTGCCAGATACGCAGTATTTT	CASSPLAGVPDTQYF
TRBV10-3	TRBJ1-3	-	TRBD1	TGTGCCACCGACAGGGGGGATGGAAACACCATATATTTT	CATDRGDGNTIYF
TRBV6-5	TRBJ2-7	-	-	TGTGCCAGCAGTTCCGCCGGGACTCCAAACTCCTACGAGCAGTACTTC	CASSSAGTPNSYEQYF
TRBV19	TRBJ1-1	once	TRBD1	TGTGCCAGTAGTACAATTTCGGGACAGGCCGCTGAAGCTTTCTTT	CASSTISGQAAEAFF
TRBV9	TRBJ2-1	-	TRBD2	TGTGCCAGCAGCGTAGCTACGGGAGGGCATGAGCAGTTCTTC	CASSVATGGHEQFF
TRBV7-6	TRBJ2-7	-	-	TGTGCCAGCAGCTTAGGGGCAGGGAATTTCTACGAGCAGTACTTC	CASSLGAGNFYEQYF
TRBV6-5	TRBJ2-3	few	-	TGTGCCACCTACCTCCGGGGGAACACAGATACGCAGTATTTT	CATYLRGNTDTQYF
TRBV15	TRBJ1-2	few	TRBD1	TGTGCCACCACTAGCTCAGGGGGCTCCAGAGGCTACACCTTC	CATTSSGGSRGYTF
TRBV7-3	TRBJ2-1	once	-	TGTGCCAGCAGCCCCCAGGGGGCTAGCGGGATTCAGTTCTTC	CASSPQGASGIQFF
TRBV6-4	TRBJ2-1	few	TRBD2	TGTGCCAGCAGTCGGGAGGGTGGCTCCTACAATGAGCAGTTCTTC	CASSREGGSYNEQFF
TRBV9	TRBJ2-5	-	TRBD2	TGTGCCAGCAGTTCTGGGACTAGCGGAGAGACCCAGTACTTC	CASSSGTSGETQYF
TRBV19	TRBJ2-7	-	-	TGTGCCAGTAGGTCAACGGGGTTGGGGGAGCAGTACTTC	CASRSTGLGEQYF
TRBV5-1	TRBJ1-6	-	TRBD1	TGCGCCAGCAGACAAGACAGGGTATTCTCACCCCTCCACTTT	CASRQDRVFSPLHF
TRBV2	TRBJ2-7	-	-	TGTGCCAGCAGTGCGGTCACGGGCTACGAGCAGTACTTC	CASSAVTGYEQYF
TRBV25-1	TRBJ2-1	-	-	TGTGCCAGCAGTGTAGGTATAGGCGGGAATGAGCAGTTCTTC	CASSVGIGGNEQFF
TRBV7-2	TRBJ1-5	-	-	TGTGCCAGCAGCTTAGGGAGGGGCAGACATCAGCCCCAGCATTTT	CASSLGRGRHQPQHF
TRBV28	TRBJ1-2	-	-	TGTGCCAGCAGTTTATCAGGGGAGAACTATGGCTACACCTTC	CASSLSGENYGYTF
TRBV7-2	TRBJ2-1	once	TRBD2	TGTGCCAGCAGCTGGGGACTAGCGGGAGTAGAGCAGTTCTTC	CASSWGLAGVEQFF
TRBV7-9	TRBJ2-2	-	-	TGTGCCAGCACCCACGCGGCACTAGCGAACACCGGGGAGCTGTTTTTT	CASTHAALANTGELFF
TRBV18	TRBJ2-1	-	TRBD2	TGTGCCAGCTCATCGGCCGGCCTAGCGGGAGGACAGGGTGCTTCCTCCTACAATGAGCAGTTCTTC	CASSSAGLAGGQGASSYNEQFF
TRBV2	TRBJ1-4	-	-	TGTGCCAGCAGTGAACGGAGGGGCATTGGTGCCGTGAAACTGTTTTTT	CASSERRGIGAVKLFF
TRBV7-2	TRBJ2-7	-	-	TGTGCCAGCAGCTTGGATAGGGGGACCTACTACGAGCAGTACTTC	CASSLDRGTYYEQYF
TRBV11-3	TRBJ1-2	-	-	TGTGCCAGCAGCGAAGGCTGGACAGACGTCTATGGCTACACCTTC	CASSEGWTDVYGYTF
TRBV3-1/TRBV3-2	TRBJ2-7	-	TRBD2	TGTGCCAGCAGCCACACGACTAGCTTGGGGAGCTCCTACGAGCAGTACTTC	CASSHTTSLGSSYEQYF
TRBV4-1	TRBJ2-7	-	TRBD2	TGCGCCAGCAGCCAAGCCAGCGGGAACTCCTACGAGCAGTACTTC	CASSQASGNSYEQYF